A single sample gave rise to the 12 T cell receptor beta chains below, sequenced in a study of graft-versus-host responses after intestinal transplantation. TCRdb keeps only in-frame clones here, not all; method: immunoSEQ multiplex PCR. The repertoire has 150,000 or so clones, approximately 91% of them found once; the top ten carry 0.19%. These receptors lack a known antigen. Specimen: unstimulated CD4+ T cells sorted from spleen or lymph node cells, collected before intestinal transplant. These receptors were collected from a human donor who received an intestinal transplant.

To note about this clone: Other DNA sequences within the sample encode an identical CDR3. This rearrangement joins TRBV5-1 to TRBJ2-6, with a weak D call TRBD2 (5 bases). This CDR3 region has 17 residues. The germline V gene has CDR1 SGHRS and CDR2 YFSETQ. Trimming removed 1 base from V and 0 bases from J, with 11 bases in between. Here the CDR3 DNA reads TGCGCCAGCAGCTTGCGGGGTATGAACTCTGGGGCCAACGTCCTGACTTTC. It yields the protein CASSLRGMNSGANVLTF.

The chain combines TRBV18 with TRBJ2-2, with TRBD2 identical over 12 bases. Germline-derived CDR1 and CDR2 are KGHSH and LQKENI. The CDR3 is made up of 17 amino acids. Trimming removed 6 bases from V and 2 bases from J; junction bases left unmatched: 7. The CDR3 coding sequence is TGTGCCAGCTCGCCGAAACTAGCGGGGGGAAACACCGGGGAGCTGTTTTTT. Amino acid sequence: CASSPKLAGGNTGELFF.

This chain joins TRBV18 and TRBJ2-1; no reliable D call. CDR1 KGHSH and CDR2 LQKENI come from the germline V gene. This CDR3 region has 13 residues. The V end lost 3 bases, the J end lost 4 bases, and 7 bases lay between the germline ends. The chain's CDR3 is CASSPVRYNEQFF. CDR3 coding DNA: TGTGCCAGCTCACCGGTCCGTTACAATGAGCAGTTCTTC.

This chain uses TRBV18 with TRBJ2-3; 8 bases map to TRBD1. CDR1 and CDR2 (germline): KGHSH, LQKENI. J gave up 5 bases and V 6 bases, and 10 bases lay outside the gene matches. The CDR3 spans 15 residues. The CDR3 region is CASSPTGARGDTQYF. In DNA form, the CDR3 reads TGTGCCAGCTCGCCGACAGGGGCCAGGGGAGATACGCAGTATTTT.

The V call is TRBV7-6, the J call TRBJ2-3, with 8 bases that match TRBD2. Germline CDR1 and CDR2: SGHVS and FNYEAQ. This CDR3 spans 16 amino acids. V gave up 5 bases and J gave up 5 bases; unmatched junction bases: 12. The CDR3 coding sequence is TGTGCCAGCAGCACCAACCCGGGACTAGAGGGAGATACGCAGTATTTT. Encoded protein: CASSTNPGLEGDTQYF.

The rearrangement joins TRBV19 to TRBJ1-2; possible D gene TRBD1, 6 bases. CDR1 and CDR2 from the germline V gene are LNHDA and SQIVND (reference sequence). The CDR3 loop spans 15 amino acids. V was shortened by 4 bases and J by 11 bases, with 23 bases between the two germline ends. CDR3 sequence (DNA): TGTGCCAGTAGTACACCCCGGACAGCCTTCTTCGGGTACACCTTC. Its translation: CASSTPRTAFFGYTF.

This clone was recorded only once. The sample contains more than one DNA sequence encoding this CDR3. The chain recombines TRBV19 with TRBJ2-3, with TRBD1 identical over 7 bases. The CDR3 contains 14 residues. Germline values: CDR1 LNHDA, CDR2 SQIVND (reference sequence). The DNA of the CDR3 is TGTGCTTCGAGGGGGCGGGTTAGCACAGATACGCAGTATTTT. It codes for CASRGRVSTDTQYF.

The CDR3 bases are TGTGCCAGCAGAATGGGTAGCGGGAGGCCTAGCTCCTACAATGAGCAGTTCTTC. Translation: CASRMGSGRPSSYNEQFF. The J gene is TRBJ2-1, the V gene TRBV28; the match to TRBD2 covers 10 bases. Germline V gene data show CDR1 as MDHEN and CDR2 as SYDVKM. V lost 6 bases, J lost 0 bases, and 11 bases stayed unmatched. The CDR3 runs to 18 residues.

As DNA, the CDR3 is TGTGCCAGCAGTTCACTGGGCTATGGCTACACCTTC. Its protein is CASSSLGYGYTF. The chain joins TRBV28 to TRBJ1-2; no clear D. Germline assignment: CDR1 MDHEN and CDR2 SYDVKM. The length of the CDR3 is 12 residues. Deletions cut 4 bases from V and 4 bases from J, with 7 bases between.

The chain carries TRBV28 and TRBJ2-3; D is ambiguous. The CDR3 spans 14 residues. Between the trimmed V and J ends, which lost 5 bases and 6 bases, there was a span of 15 bases. In germline, CDR1 is MDHEN, CDR2 SYDVKM. The CDR3 reads CASSSRPGVDTQYF. The DNA for the CDR3 is TGTGCCAGCAGTAGCAGACCTGGGGTGGATACGCAGTATTTT.

The chain carries TRBV4-3 and TRBJ2-6, with unresolved D. Trimming cost V 4 bases and J 1 base, with 11 bases left between them. Germline lookup yields CDR1 LGHNA and CDR2 YSLEER. This CDR3 comprises 16 residues. The CDR3 region has the DNA TGCGCCAGCAGCCCTAAGGTGGGGTCTGGGGCCAACGTCCTGACTTTC. Protein product: CASSPKVGSGANVLTF.

This sequence joins TRBV7-9 and TRBJ1-2; D is undetermined. Trimming stripped 4 bases from V and 1 base from J, with 16 bases between. The CDR3 is made up of 16 amino acids. The germline V gene encodes CDR1 SEHNR and CDR2 FQNEAQ (reference sequence). CDR3 protein: CASSSGPPDHNYGYTF. The CDR3 DNA is TGTGCCAGCAGCTCCGGTCCGCCAGACCATAACTATGGCTACACCTTC.